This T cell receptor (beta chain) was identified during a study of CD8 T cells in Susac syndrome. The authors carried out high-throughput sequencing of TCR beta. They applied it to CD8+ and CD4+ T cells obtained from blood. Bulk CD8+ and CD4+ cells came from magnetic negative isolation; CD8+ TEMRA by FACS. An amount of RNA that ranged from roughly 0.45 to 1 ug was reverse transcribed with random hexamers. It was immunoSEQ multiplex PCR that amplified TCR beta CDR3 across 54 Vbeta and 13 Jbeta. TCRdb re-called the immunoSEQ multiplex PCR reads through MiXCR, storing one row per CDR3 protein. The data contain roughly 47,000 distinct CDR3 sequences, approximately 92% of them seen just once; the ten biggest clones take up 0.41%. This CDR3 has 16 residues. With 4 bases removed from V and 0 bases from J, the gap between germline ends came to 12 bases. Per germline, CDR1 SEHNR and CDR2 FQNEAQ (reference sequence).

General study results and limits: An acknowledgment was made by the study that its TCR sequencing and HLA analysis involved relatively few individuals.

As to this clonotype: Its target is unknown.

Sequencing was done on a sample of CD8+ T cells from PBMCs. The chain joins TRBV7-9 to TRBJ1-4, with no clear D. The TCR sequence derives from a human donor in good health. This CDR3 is CASSSVLSTTNEKLFF. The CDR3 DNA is TGTGCCAGCAGCTCTGTACTTAGTACAACTAATGAAAAACTGTTTTTT.